These 8 T cell receptor beta chains share one sample of origin, sequenced in a study of T cells expressing NK-cell markers. TCRdb re-called the 5' RACE reads and shows each CDR3 protein once, DNA omitted. The sample totals approximately 550,000 distinct CDR3 sequences; its top ten clones hold approximately 3.5%. Sequenced: blood T cells: a sorted CD56 or NKG2C T cell subset, CD4+ or CD8+ T cells, or bulk PBMC T cells (not recorded which). The receptors here all came from a man younger than 30 in good health.

The chain combines TRBV11-2 with TRBJ2-1; with no DNA, the TCRdb D assignment of TRBD2 cannot be verified. Germline-derived CDR1 and CDR2 are SGHAT and FQNNGV. This CDR3 spans 17 amino acids. The chain's CDR3 is CASSLGAESAVANEQFF. Complete variable domain (other parts from reference TRBV11-2 and TRBJ2-1): EAGVAQSPRYKIIEKRQSVAFWCNPISGHATLYWYQQILGQGPKLLIQFQNNGVVDDSQLPKDRFSAERLKGVDSTLKIQPAKLEDSAVYLCASSLGAESAVANEQFFGPGTRLTVL.

The rearrangement uses TRBV12-3 or TRBV12-4 and TRBJ2-3; the D call of TRBD2 rests on TCRdb alone, since no DNA is present to check it. The CDR3 covers 17 residues. The CDR3 is CASTRNGLAGGSDTQYF.

The chain carries TRBV5-1 and TRBJ2-1; the TCRdb D gene call, TRBD2, has no DNA to confirm it. Germline V CDR1 and CDR2: SGHRS, YFSETQ. This CDR3 contains 16 residues. This CDR3 reads CASSLVTGTMYNEQFF.

This chain joins TRBV29-1 and TRBJ2-2; TCRdb gives TRBD1 as the D gene, but with no DNA this cannot be confirmed. The V gene's germline CDR1 is SQVTM and CDR2 ANQGSEA. The CDR3 loop spans 14 amino acids. The CDR3 sequence is CSGLSGQGGGELFF.

The chain links TRBV12-3 or TRBV12-4 to TRBJ2-3; TCRdb's D call, TRBD2, is unchecked because there is no DNA. The CDR3 length is 15 residues. The CDR3 protein is CAIEESGRVTDTQYF.

V is TRBV6-1 and J is TRBJ2-5; TCRdb selects TRBD1, and the lack of DNA leaves this call unchecked. CDR1 and CDR2 (germline): MNHNS, SASEGT. The CDR3 consists of 14 residues. This CDR3 is CASTPPVGQETQYF.

The rearrangement joins TRBV11-2 to TRBJ1-4; TCRdb reports TRBD1, a call that lacks DNA to check it against. Germline V lookup: CDR1 SGHAT, CDR2 FQNNGV. The CDR3 has 14 amino acids. The CDR3 sequence: CASSMGQGPEKLFF.

The chain employs TRBV4-2 and TRBJ1-6. The germline V gene has CDR1 LGHNA and CDR2 YNFKEQ. The CDR3 runs to 16 residues. CDR3 sequence reads: CASSQGRSSYNSPLHF.